The clone carrying this TCR beta chain was seen many times. The antigen is unknown. As TCR cDNA was made by 5'RACE template switching, a universal primer site and UMIs were added. TCRdb independently ran MiXCR on the 5' RACE reads; one entry per CDR3 protein. Of 300,000 or so distinct CDR3 sequences detected, approximately 8% appear once; the ten largest clones hold under 20%. The data originate from a study of T cells after yellow fever vaccination. Study-level points and caveats: Post-booster repertoires again held most primary-vaccination clones (roughly 96% CD4, roughly 90% CD8). High-abundance clonotypes from the bulk population could contaminate FACS-sorted repertoires. By day 5 rather than day 15, the secondary response had peaked, though it was weaker.

Material: PBMCs, obtained roughly seven weeks after the first yellow fever vaccination. This receptor was taken from a young man who received the YFV17D yellow fever vaccine.

The CDR3 DNA is TGTGCCAGCAGCCAAGGGAGCGGGGGGGCAGATACGCAGTATTTT. Amino acid sequence: CASSQGSGGADTQYF. The chain links TRBV4-2 to TRBJ2-3, with 10 bases matching TRBD2. Per germline, CDR1 LGHNA and CDR2 YNFKEQ. CDR3 length: 15 amino acids. With V trimmed by 1 base and J by 4 bases, 2 bases remained unmatched.